This T cell receptor beta chain came from a study of cytomegalovirus exposure and HLA in healthy donors. From germline, CDR1 is SGHNT and CDR2 YYREEE (reference sequence). The CDR3 loop spans 14 amino acids. Between the trimmed V and J ends, which lost 2 bases and 0 bases, there was a span of 8 bases. PCR involved 60 Vbeta and 13 Jbeta primers. Sequencing was performed with immunoSEQ multiplex PCR; in TCRdb, only in-frame clones are kept and a portion is missing. The sample gives 200,000 to 250,000 clones, about 74% of which show up once; approximately 1.7% is in the top ten. The receptor was isolated from a woman aged 25 to 45 in good health and CMV-seronegative. The sequencing sample was made of PBMCs. The chain uses TRBV5-4 and TRBJ1-1, with D perhaps TRBD1 (5 bases). CDR3 in amino acids: CASSLKGMNTEAFF. CDR3 DNA: TGTGCCAGCAGCTTAAAGGGGATGAACACTGAAGCTTTCTTT.